The TCR beta chain described here comes from a study of sequential checkpoint blockade in melanoma. Sample treatment: randomized to nivolumab then ipilimumab (arm A) or the reverse (arm B). CDR1 is SGDLS and CDR2 is YYNGEE in the germline V gene. There are 16 residues in the CDR3. Trimming pared 4 bases from V and 2 bases from J, leaving 18 bases between. Measured with immunoSEQ multiplex PCR; TCRdb has only the in-frame clones, and not every one. The data show approximately 19,000 clones, around 70% seen once. This chain joins TRBV9 and TRBJ2-5, with D perhaps being TRBD1 or TRBD2 (6 bases each). This TCR derives from a human donor with melanoma. Source: tumor tissue (inferred from file names), taken from a patient given nivolumab and ipilimumab in sequence. CDR3 residues: CASSPLEGGGQETQYF. The CDR3 DNA reads as TGTGCCAGCAGCCCCTTAGAGGGGGGAGGTCAAGAGACCCAGTACTTC.